The 14 T cell receptor beta chains reported below all come from one sample, sequenced in a study of CD8+ T cells in alopecia areata. cDNA serving as the sequencing template came from extracted, reverse transcribed RNA. Clones were sequenced by immunoSEQ multiplex PCR, and TCRdb holds only the in-frame ones, with some missing. The sample includes tens of thousands of clones, 46% of them seen just once. Treatment given: oral pan-JAK inhibitor, 5-10 mg twice daily. The sequences come from CD8+ T cells sorted from blood, collected between weeks 36 and 40, from a patient treated with tofacitinib. These receptors all stem from a human donor with alopecia areata.

The chain is built from TRBV7-9 and TRBJ2-1, with 12 bases aligning to TRBD2. Germline V gives CDR1 SEHNR, CDR2 FQNEAQ (reference sequence). This CDR3 contains 15 residues. Trimming took 2 bases from V and 10 from J; bases not matched to a gene: 6. CDR3 in DNA: TGTGCCAGCAGCTTATTATCGCTAGCGGGAGGGGAGCAGTTCTTC. Translated: CASSLLSLAGGEQFF. Looking up the rest from reference TRBV7-9 and TRBJ2-1 gives the full variable domain: DTGVSQNPRHKITKRGQNVTFRCDPISEHNRLYWYRQTLGQGPEFLTYFQNEAQLEKSRLLSDRFSAERPKGSFSTLEIQRTEQGDSAMYLCASSLLSLAGGEQFFGPGTRLTVL.

This clone was seen only once. The rearrangement links TRBV29-1 to TRBJ2-5, with 8 bases fitting TRBD1. The last part of the DNA fits TRBJ2-7 better; the J call may be wrong. The CDR3 spans 13 residues. Germline CDR1 reads SQVTM; CDR2 reads ANQGSEA. CDR3 loop: CSVGTGKTYEQYF. In DNA, the CDR3 is TGCAGCGTTGGGACAGGGAAGACCTACGAGCAGTACTTC.

The chain has TRBV4-1 and TRBJ2-3, with TRBD1 as a possible D gene (5 bases). V gave up 3 bases and J gave up 2 bases, with 18 bases separating them. CDR1 is MGHRA, CDR2 YSYEKL, per germline. The CDR3 spans 17 residues. As DNA, the CDR3 is TGCGCCAGCAGCCACTCGTGGGGCCCGTCCAACACAGATACGCAGTATTTT. Residues: CASSHSWGPSNTDTQYF.

The chain links TRBV7-9 to TRBJ2-7; 9 nucleotides align to TRBD1. The V segment lost 4 bases and the J segment 3 bases; nucleotides outside the gene matches: 4. Germline V gene data show CDR1 as SEHNR and CDR2 as FQNEAQ (reference sequence). The CDR3 is made up of 14 amino acids. The CDR3 here is CASSWGQGGYEQYF. CDR3 nucleotide sequence: TGTGCCAGCAGCTGGGGACAGGGAGGCTACGAGCAGTACTTC.

V and J are TRBV29-1 and TRBJ2-5; 8 positions match TRBD2. The germline V gene has CDR1 SQVTM and CDR2 ANQGSEA. The CDR3 has 14 amino acids. V dropped 8 bases and J dropped 5; count of bases not matched to a gene: 13. The CDR3: CSPVLAVPVETQYF. The CDR3 DNA sequence: TGCAGCCCTGTACTAGCGGTACCAGTGGAGACCCAGTACTTC.

J is TRBJ2-1 and V is TRBV14, with no clear D. The V and J ends lost 3 bases and 8 bases respectively, with 11 bases between them. Per germline, CDR1 SGHDN and CDR2 FVKESK. CDR3 size: 13 residues. The CDR3 loop is CASSHLRWDEQFF. CDR3 nucleotides: TGTGCCAGCAGCCACTTACGTTGGGATGAGCAGTTCTTC.

This chain joins TRBV28 and TRBJ2-7; TRBD2 matches at 8 bases. Germline V gives CDR1 MDHEN, CDR2 SYDVKM. The CDR3 spans 14 residues. Trimming cost V 5 bases and J 2 bases; bases outside gene matches: 5. The CDR3 region has the DNA TGTGCCAGCAGTCGCCAGGGACTAGCCTACGAGCAGTACTTC. Translated, it gives CASSRQGLAYEQYF.

This rearrangement joins TRBV27 to TRBJ1-5; D is possibly TRBD1 (5 bases). In germline, CDR1 is MNHEY, CDR2 SMNVEV (reference sequence). The V gene lost 2 bases and the J gene lost 3 bases, with 5 bases spanning the gap. This CDR3 region has 13 residues. CDR3 sequence (DNA): TGTGCCAGCAGTTTAGGGGCCAATCAGCCCCAGCATTTT. This sequence encodes CASSLGANQPQHF.

This clone was seen more than once but under ten times. The rearrangement joins TRBV5-8 to TRBJ2-7, with D perhaps matching TRBD2 (5 bases). Germline V gives CDR1 SGHTS, CDR2 YDEGEE. This CDR3 is built from 16 residues. The V end lost 0 bases, the J end lost 1 base, and 14 bases lay between the germline ends. CDR3 loop: CASSLVRVGDSYEQYF. The CDR3 DNA follows: TGTGCCAGCAGCTTGGTCCGGGTCGGGGATTCCTACGAGCAGTACTTC. The whole variable domain, remainder taken from reference TRBV5-8 and TRBJ2-7, is EAGVTQSPTHLIKTRGQQATLRCSPISGHTSVYWYQQALGLGLQFLLWYDEGEERNRGNFPPRFSGRQFPNYSSELNVNALELEDSALYLCASSLVRVGDSYEQYFGPGTRLTVT.

This sequence joins TRBV30 and TRBJ2-7; D not certain. Germline V lookup: CDR1 GTSNPN, CDR2 SVGIG (reference sequence). Trimming pared 3 bases from V and 1 base from J, leaving 7 bases between. This CDR3 region has 12 residues. The CDR3 region is CAWSESSYEQYF. The CDR3 DNA follows: TGTGCCTGGAGCGAGTCTTCCTACGAGCAGTACTTC.

This clone has a handful of counts. The genes are TRBV11-2 and TRBJ1-2; D perhaps matches TRBD1 (6 bases). CDR1 and CDR2 (germline): SGHAT, FQNNGV. Trimming shortened V by 0 bases and J by 0 bases, and 8 bases separated the two germline ends. The CDR3 runs to 15 residues. This CDR3 reads CASSLEAGANYGYTF. Here the CDR3 DNA reads TGTGCCAGCAGCTTAGAGGCAGGGGCTAACTATGGCTACACCTTC.

The chain links TRBV5-6 to TRBJ1-1, with D unresolved. The ends were cut back, 5 bases at V and 0 bases at J, with 11 bases in the middle. Per germline, CDR1 SGHDT and CDR2 YYEEEE. This CDR3 has 14 residues. For the CDR3, the DNA is TGTGCCAGCAGTTTCTACATGATGAACACTGAAGCTTTCTTT. Its protein is CASSFYMMNTEAFF.

The chain recombines TRBV15 with TRBJ1-5; D is undetermined. This CDR3 spans 14 amino acids. Looked up from germline, CDR1 is LNHNV and CDR2 is YYDKDF (reference sequence). The V gene lost 0 bases and the J gene lost 7 bases, with 10 bases spanning the gap. This CDR3 is CATSRESRGQPQHF. Written as DNA, the CDR3 is TGTGCCACCAGCAGAGAATCACGGGGACAGCCCCAGCATTTT.

This chain uses TRBV6-5 with TRBJ2-5; D ambiguous. V was pared by 0 bases and J by 3 bases, with 8 bases between. Germline V gene data show CDR1 as MNHEY and CDR2 as SVGAGI. The CDR3 extends over 14 amino acids. The CDR3 sequence: CASSYSRPKETQYF. In nucleotides, the CDR3 is TGTGCCAGCAGTTACTCTAGGCCGAAAGAGACCCAGTACTTC.